The present T cell receptor (beta chain) was sequenced within a study of OX40 agonist ivuxolimab in advanced cancers. Sequenced by immunoSEQ multiplex PCR; TCRdb stores in-frame clones only, minus some. The table lists about 110,000 clones, roughly nine tenths of them singletons. The origin of this receptor is an adult with an advanced solid tumor such as melanoma, head and neck, liver or kidney cancer. Sequencing was performed on CD4+ or CD8+ T cells sorted from blood, taken in a trial of the OX40 agonist ivuxolimab.

CDR3 amino acids: CASSPVNRVGNEKLFF. In DNA form, the CDR3 reads TGTGCCAGCAGCCCCGTCAACAGGGTAGGCAATGAAAAACTGTTTTTT. V and J are TRBV7-6 and TRBJ1-4; D might be TRBD1 (6 bases). The ends were cut back, 5 bases at V and 5 bases at J, with 18 bases in the middle. The CDR3 has 16 residues. Germline CDR1 and CDR2: SGHVS and FNYEAQ.